Detailed here is one TCR beta chain. Its antigen is unknown. V dropped 5 bases and J dropped 0 bases, with 14 bases sitting between them. CDR3 length: 14 amino acids. Germline-derived CDR1 and CDR2 are GTSNPN and SVGIG (reference sequence). The sample belongs to a study of vaccination effects on CD4 cells after COVID-19. Study context: Vaccination of participants consisted of two doses of either the BNT162b2 or mRNA-1273 vaccine.

Study outcomes and limitations: Sampling in the study covered few convalescent patients and included no early post-infection timepoints. Late post-vaccination, clones induced by infection and those induced by vaccine underwent marked clonal contraction.

Before sequencing took place, the ViraFEST assay used viral peptide pools to expand antigen-specific CD4+ T cells. CD4+ T cell isolation took place after nine to eleven days of culture. Vaccinated participants had no history of SARS-CoV-2 infection and tested negative for nucleocapsid antibodies. In culture with approximately 10 IU/ml IL-2 and 8.5 to 10 ug/ml peptides, PBMC were grown at roughly 2 million per well. The method was immunoSEQ multiplex PCR; TCRdb's version includes in-frame clones alone and lacks a portion of them. The sample holds fewer than 85,000 clones, 78% seen once. This TCR came from a human donor who received a COVID-19 vaccine. This chain links TRBV30 with TRBJ2-7, with D perhaps matching TRBD1 (5 bases). This specimen was CD4+ T cells from PBMCs cultured with SARS-CoV-2 spike peptides, taken before COVID-19 vaccination. The CDR3 DNA follows: TGTGCCTGGGGGCAGGGTTCTAACTCCTACGAGCAGTACGTC. Translation: CAWGQGSNSYEQYV.